This TCR beta chain comes out of a study of Graves' ophthalmopathy and Graves' hyperthyroidism. J gave up 6 bases and V 3 bases, and 6 bases lay outside the gene matches. Looked up from germline, CDR1 is DFQATT and CDR2 is SNEGSKA (reference sequence). The CDR3 is made up of 13 amino acids. For repertoire sequencing, the TCR beta CDR3 regions were amplified from RNA transcripts. Second-round multiplex PCR followed a first-round RT-PCR using HTBI primers. TCRdb re-called the multiplex PCR reads with MiXCR, one entry per CDR3 protein. The data hold 350,000 to 400,000 distinct CDR3 sequences, with 15% observed a single time. Study-wide results and caveats: Separation of ophthalmopathy from stable hyperthyroidism was achieved by a 13-signature model, at approximately 88% sensitivity and roughly 81% specificity.

This clonotype was seen repeatedly, ten times or more. The antigen is undetermined. This TCR was sampled from a woman aged 18-35 years with stable Graves' hyperthyroidism. Sequencing input: peripheral blood. The rearrangement links TRBV20-1 to TRBJ2-7; 9 bases agree with TRBD1. CDR3 DNA: TGCAGTGCTAGGGGACAGGGAGGAGCCGAGCAGTACTTC. Translated: CSARGQGGAEQYF.